This passage covers 11 T cell receptor beta chains from one sample sequenced in a study of shared clonotypes between healthy human individuals. The method was immunoSEQ multiplex PCR; TCRdb's version includes in-frame clones alone and lacks a portion of them. The table includes 740,000 or so clones, less than 80% detected once. The sequenced material came from memory CD4+ T cells sorted from blood. The subset is: CD45RA-negative fraction. Receptors originate from a woman in her 30s in good health.

V is TRBV9 and J is TRBJ1-5, with D unresolved. V was pared by 1 base and J by 3 bases, with 11 bases between. The CDR3 covers 15 residues. Germline V gene lookup returns CDR1 SGDLS and CDR2 YYNGEE. The CDR3 nucleotides are TGTGCCAGCAGCGTAATGGGCGGACCCAATCAGCCCCAGCATTTT. Its protein is CASSVMGGPNQPQHF.

The chain is built from TRBV30 and TRBJ1-1; D is ambiguous. V shed 0 bases and J shed 4 bases, with 9 bases lying between them. Germline lookup yields CDR1 GTSNPN and CDR2 SVGIG (reference sequence). This CDR3 has 13 residues. In DNA form, the CDR3 reads TGTGCCTGGAGTGTATCCCCCGGCACTGAAGCTTTCTTT. It codes for CAWSVSPGTEAFF.

This rearrangement joins TRBV10-2 to TRBJ2-3; the D is unclear. There are 14 residues in the CDR3. V was pared by 6 bases and J by 2 bases, with 12 bases between. Germline-derived CDR1 and CDR2 are WSHSY and SAAADI. The CDR3 spells CASRSDGATDTQYF. The CDR3, as DNA: TGCGCCAGCAGGTCAGACGGAGCCACAGATACGCAGTATTTT.

This clone occurred a few times. The chain joins TRBV9 to TRBJ2-1; 8 bases agree with TRBD2. The CDR3 covers 15 residues. Germline CDR1 and CDR2: SGDLS and YYNGEE. V gave up 2 bases and J gave up 7 bases; unmatched junction bases: 8. CDR3 nucleotide sequence: TGTGCCAGCAGCGTCACCGGGACTAGTTCGAATGAGCAGTTCTTC. Residues: CASSVTGTSSNEQFF.

CDR3 sequence reads: CASSRQGGSGNTIYF. The DNA of the CDR3 is TGTGCCAGCAGTCGACAGGGGGGCTCTGGAAACACCATATATTTT. The gene calls are TRBV5-4 and TRBJ1-3, with 9 bases that match TRBD1. The CDR3 runs to 15 residues. With V trimmed by 5 bases and J by 0 bases, 3 bases remained unmatched. Germline loops: CDR1 SGHNT, CDR2 YYREEE (reference sequence). The whole variable domain, remainder taken from reference TRBV5-4 and TRBJ1-3, is ETGVTQSPTHLIKTRGQQVTLRCSSQSGHNTVSWYQQALGQGPQFIFQYYREEENGRGNFPPRFSGLQFPNYSSELNVNALELDDSALYLCASSRQGGSGNTIYFGEGSWLTVV.

The rearrangement uses TRBV5-4 and TRBJ1-2; 12 bases align to TRBD1. V lost 4 bases to trimming and J lost 4 bases; unmatched junction nucleotides: 14. This CDR3 comprises 18 residues. Germline V CDR1 and CDR2: SGHNT, YYREEE (reference sequence). The CDR3 coding sequence is TGTGCCAGCAGCGCTCTGGGGGGGACAGGGGGCACTGGCTATGGCTACACCTTC. It encodes CASSALGGTGGTGYGYTF.

This clone was observed a single time. This sequence joins TRBV5-1 and TRBJ1-1; D not certain. V gave up 0 bases and J gave up 8 bases, with 11 bases separating them. This CDR3 is 13 amino acids long. Germline CDR1 reads SGHRS; CDR2 reads YFSETQ. CDR3 nucleotide sequence: TGCGCCAGCAGCTTGGCGGGTGGAATAGAAGCTTTCTTT. Encoded protein: CASSLAGGIEAFF. Filled out from reference TRBV5-1 and TRBJ1-1, the complete variable domain reads KAGVTQTPRYLIKTRGQQVTLSCSPISGHRSVSWYQQTPGQGLQFLFEYFSETQRNKGNFPGRFSGRQFSNSRSEMNVSTLELGDSALYLCASSLAGGIEAFFGQGTRLTVV.

This chain connects TRBV6-1 to TRBJ1-2; the D gene is possibly TRBD1 (5 bases). This CDR3 is built from 17 residues. From germline, CDR1 is MNHNS and CDR2 SASEGT. Trimming removed 4 bases from V and 6 bases from J, with 24 bases in between. The CDR3 reads CASSVTVSRNRWDGYTF. Written as DNA, the CDR3 is TGTGCCAGCAGTGTGACAGTCAGTCGGAACAGATGGGATGGCTACACCTTC.

The chain carries TRBV5-4 and TRBJ2-7; 9 bases align to TRBD2. The CDR3 loop spans 15 amino acids. J was trimmed by 3 bases and V by 0 bases; bases with no gene match: 4. Looked up from germline, CDR1 is SGHNT and CDR2 is YYREEE (reference sequence). The CDR3 loop is CASSLAAGGHYEQYF. The CDR3 DNA sequence: TGTGCCAGCAGCTTGGCAGCGGGAGGACACTACGAGCAGTACTTC.

The rearrangement uses TRBV28 and TRBJ1-2; 11 bases agree with TRBD1. With 8 bases clipped from V and 5 bases from J, the junction kept 10 bases outside the gene matches. This CDR3 spans 15 amino acids. Looked up from germline, CDR1 is MDHEN and CDR2 is SYDVKM. CDR3 amino acids: CASSTRDRGYYGYTF. The CDR3 DNA is TGTGCCAGCTCCACTCGGGACAGGGGGTATTATGGCTACACCTTC.

The chain couples TRBV19 to TRBJ1-5; no definite D call. There are 12 residues in the CDR3. Trimming shortened V by 5 bases and J by 5 bases, and 7 bases separated the two germline ends. The V gene's germline CDR1 is LNHDA and CDR2 SQIVND (reference sequence). CDR3 sequence: CASSPQDQPQHF. Here the CDR3 DNA reads TGTGCCAGTAGTCCTCAGGATCAGCCCCAGCATTTT.